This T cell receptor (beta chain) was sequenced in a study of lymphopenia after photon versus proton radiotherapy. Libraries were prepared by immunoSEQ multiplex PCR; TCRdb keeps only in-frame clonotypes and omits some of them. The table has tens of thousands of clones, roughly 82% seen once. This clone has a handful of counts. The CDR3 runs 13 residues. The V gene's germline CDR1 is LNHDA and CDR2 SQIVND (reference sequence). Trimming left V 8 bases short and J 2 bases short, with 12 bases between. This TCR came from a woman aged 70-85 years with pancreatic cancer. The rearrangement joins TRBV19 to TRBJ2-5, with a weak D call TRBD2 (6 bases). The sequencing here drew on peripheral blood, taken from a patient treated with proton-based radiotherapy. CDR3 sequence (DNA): TGTGCCAGTTCGGGGGTGATTCAAGAGACCCAGTACTTC. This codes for CASSGVIQETQYF.